Here is one T cell receptor (beta chain) with its context. What it binds is not known. Unique molecular identifiers were incorporated into the prepared TCRbeta library. Using its own MiXCR run on the PCR reads, TCRdb lists one record per CDR3 protein. The top ten hold about 11% of the sample, which has more than 100,000 distinct CDR3 sequences, around 23% seen once. The CDR3 contains 16 residues. Germline V lookup: CDR1 MNHEY, CDR2 SVGEGT. Trimming took 4 bases from V and 4 from J; bases not matched to a gene: 9. The data originate from a study of T-cell reconstitution after alpha-beta-depleted transplantation in children. Points from the study as a whole: Most T-cell counts and diversity one year after the transplant came from T cells that were newly produced. Certain patients had high TCRbeta diversity at day 60, and it came from recipient T cells and thymic progenitors that survived. Expanded graft clones numbering several hundred reportedly gave rise to alpha-beta T cells about two months after transplant.

The sequence was collected from a male patient between 2 and 10 years old who had a stem cell transplant for chronic granulomatous disease, so the T cells may come from the graft donor. The chain uses TRBV6-2 or TRBV6-3 and TRBJ2-1, with TRBD2 identical over 8 bases. The starting material was PBMCs, mostly from graft donor cells, obtained 180 days after TCRalphabeta/CD19-depleted stem cell transplant. This CDR3 is CASSFSREGRYNEQFF. The CDR3 nucleotides read TGTGCCAGCAGTTTTTCCCGGGAGGGGCGATACAATGAGCAGTTCTTC.